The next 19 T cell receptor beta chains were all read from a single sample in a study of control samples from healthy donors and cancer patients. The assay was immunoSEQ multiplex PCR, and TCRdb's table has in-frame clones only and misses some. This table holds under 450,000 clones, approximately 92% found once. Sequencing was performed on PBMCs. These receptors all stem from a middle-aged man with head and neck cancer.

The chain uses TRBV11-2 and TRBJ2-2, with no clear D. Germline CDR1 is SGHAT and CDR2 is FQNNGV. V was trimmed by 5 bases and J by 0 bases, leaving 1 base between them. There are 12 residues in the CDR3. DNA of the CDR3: TGTGCCAGCAGCCCGAACACCGGGGAGCTGTTTTTT. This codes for CASSPNTGELFF.

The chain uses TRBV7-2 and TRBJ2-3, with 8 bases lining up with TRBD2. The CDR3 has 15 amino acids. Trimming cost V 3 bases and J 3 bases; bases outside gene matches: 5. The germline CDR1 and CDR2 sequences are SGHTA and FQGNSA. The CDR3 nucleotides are TGTGCCAGCAGCTTGAGTAGCGGGGCAACAGATACGCAGTATTTT. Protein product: CASSLSSGATDTQYF.

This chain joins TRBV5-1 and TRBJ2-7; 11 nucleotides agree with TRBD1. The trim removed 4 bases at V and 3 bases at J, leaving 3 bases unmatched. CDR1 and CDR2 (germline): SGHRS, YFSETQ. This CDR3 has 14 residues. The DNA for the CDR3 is TGCGCCAGCAGCCCGGACAGGGGGCACTACGAGCAGTACTTC. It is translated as CASSPDRGHYEQYF.

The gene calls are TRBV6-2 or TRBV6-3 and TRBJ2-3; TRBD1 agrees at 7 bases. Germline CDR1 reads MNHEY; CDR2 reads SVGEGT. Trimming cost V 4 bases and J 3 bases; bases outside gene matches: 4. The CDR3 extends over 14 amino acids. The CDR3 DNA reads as TGTGCCAGCAGTTGGACAGGTTGGACAGATACGCAGTATTTT. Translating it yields CASSWTGWTDTQYF.

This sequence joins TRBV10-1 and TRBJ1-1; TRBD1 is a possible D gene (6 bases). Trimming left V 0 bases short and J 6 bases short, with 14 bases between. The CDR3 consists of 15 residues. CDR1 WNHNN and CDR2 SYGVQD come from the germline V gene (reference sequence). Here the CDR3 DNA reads TGCGCCAGCAGTGAGTCGACGTCAGGGGAGGCTGAAGCTTTCTTT. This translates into CASSESTSGEAEAFF.

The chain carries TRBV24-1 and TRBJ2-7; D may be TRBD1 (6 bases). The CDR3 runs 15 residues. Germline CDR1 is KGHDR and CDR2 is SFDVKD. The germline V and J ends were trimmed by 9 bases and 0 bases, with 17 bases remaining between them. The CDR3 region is CATFITGKSSYEQYF. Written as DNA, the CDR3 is TGTGCCACCTTTATAACAGGGAAGAGCTCCTACGAGCAGTACTTC.

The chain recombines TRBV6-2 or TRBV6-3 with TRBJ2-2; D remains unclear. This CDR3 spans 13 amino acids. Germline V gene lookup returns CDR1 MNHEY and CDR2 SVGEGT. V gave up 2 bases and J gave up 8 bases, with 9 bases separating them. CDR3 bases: TGTGCCAGCAGTTACGAAGGGTTGGGGGAGCTGTTTTTT. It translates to CASSYEGLGELFF.

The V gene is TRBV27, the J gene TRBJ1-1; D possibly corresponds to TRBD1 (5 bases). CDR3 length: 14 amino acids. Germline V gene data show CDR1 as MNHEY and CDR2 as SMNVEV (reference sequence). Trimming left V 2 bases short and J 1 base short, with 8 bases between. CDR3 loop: CASSLRQSNTEAFF. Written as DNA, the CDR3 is TGTGCCAGCAGTTTAAGACAGTCGAACACTGAAGCTTTCTTT.

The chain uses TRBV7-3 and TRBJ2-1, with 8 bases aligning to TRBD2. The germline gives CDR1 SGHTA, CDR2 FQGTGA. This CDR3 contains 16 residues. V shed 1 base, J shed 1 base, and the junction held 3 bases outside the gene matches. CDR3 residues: CASSLSLAGSYNEQFF. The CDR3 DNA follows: TGTGCCAGCAGCTTAAGTCTAGCGGGTTCCTACAATGAGCAGTTCTTC.

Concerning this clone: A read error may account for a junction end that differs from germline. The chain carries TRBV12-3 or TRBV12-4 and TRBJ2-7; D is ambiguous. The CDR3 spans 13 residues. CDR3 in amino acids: CASSRPGLDLQEF. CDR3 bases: TGTGCCAGCAGTCGACCCGGGCTAGACTTGCAAGAGTTC.

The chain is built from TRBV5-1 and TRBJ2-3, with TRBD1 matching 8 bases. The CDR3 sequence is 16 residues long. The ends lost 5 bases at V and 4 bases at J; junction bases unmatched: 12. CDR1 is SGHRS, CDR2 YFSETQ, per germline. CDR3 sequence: CASRPYRGVSADTQYF. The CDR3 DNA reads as TGCGCCAGCAGACCGTACAGGGGGGTATCTGCAGATACGCAGTATTTT. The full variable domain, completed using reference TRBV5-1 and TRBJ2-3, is KAGVTQTPRYLIKTRGQQVTLSCSPISGHRSVSWYQQTPGQGLQFLFEYFSETQRNKGNFPGRFSGRQFSNSRSEMNVSTLELGDSALYLCASRPYRGVSADTQYFGPGTRLTVL.

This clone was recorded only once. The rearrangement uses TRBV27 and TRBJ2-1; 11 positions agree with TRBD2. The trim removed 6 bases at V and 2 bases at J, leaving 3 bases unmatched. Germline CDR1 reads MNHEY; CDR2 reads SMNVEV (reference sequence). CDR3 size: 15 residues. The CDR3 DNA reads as TGTGCCAGCAGATTAGCGGGAGGGACCTACAATGAGCAGTTCTTC. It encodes CASRLAGGTYNEQFF.

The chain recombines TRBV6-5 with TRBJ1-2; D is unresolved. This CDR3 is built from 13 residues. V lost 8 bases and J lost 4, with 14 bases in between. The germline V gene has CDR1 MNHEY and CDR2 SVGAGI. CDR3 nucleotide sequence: TGTGCCAGCCAGGCAGGAACTGCCTATGGCTACACCTTC. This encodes CASQAGTAYGYTF.

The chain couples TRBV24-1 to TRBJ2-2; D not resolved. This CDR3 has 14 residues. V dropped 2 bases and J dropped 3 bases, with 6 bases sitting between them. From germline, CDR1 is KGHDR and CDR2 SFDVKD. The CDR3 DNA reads TGTGCCACCAGTGATTCTCGGGACACCGGGGAGCTGTTTTTT. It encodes CATSDSRDTGELFF.

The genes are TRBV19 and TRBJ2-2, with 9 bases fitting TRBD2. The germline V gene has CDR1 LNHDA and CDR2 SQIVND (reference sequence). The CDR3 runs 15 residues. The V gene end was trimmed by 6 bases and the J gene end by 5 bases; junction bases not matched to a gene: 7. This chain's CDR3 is CASRPAGGYTGELFF. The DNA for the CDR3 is TGTGCCAGTAGGCCCGCGGGGGGGTATACCGGGGAGCTGTTTTTT.

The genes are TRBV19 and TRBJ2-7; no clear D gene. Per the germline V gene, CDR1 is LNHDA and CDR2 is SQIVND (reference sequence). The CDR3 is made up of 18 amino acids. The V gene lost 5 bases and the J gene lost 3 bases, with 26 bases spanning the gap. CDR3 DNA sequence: TGTGCCAGTAGTCCCAAGGCCTCCTGGCGGTCTGAAGGCTACGAGCAGTACTTC. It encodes CASSPKASWRSEGYEQYF.

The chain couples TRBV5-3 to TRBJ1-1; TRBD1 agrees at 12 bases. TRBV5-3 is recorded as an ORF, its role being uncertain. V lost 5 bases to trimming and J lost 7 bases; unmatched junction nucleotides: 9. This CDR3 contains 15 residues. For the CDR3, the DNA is TGTGCCAGAAGTTACCGGGACAGGGGGCAAGATGAAGCTTTCTTT. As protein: CARSYRDRGQDEAFF.

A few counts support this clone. The CDR3: CASSVQREYEQYF. CDR3 bases: TGTGCCAGCAGTGTGCAGCGGGAGTACGAGCAGTACTTC. The chain combines TRBV2 with TRBJ2-7; TRBD2 aligns across 8 bases. The trim removed 4 bases at V and 4 bases at J, leaving 3 bases unmatched. This CDR3 is built from 13 residues. Germline V gene sequence: CDR1 SNHLY, CDR2 FYNNEI.

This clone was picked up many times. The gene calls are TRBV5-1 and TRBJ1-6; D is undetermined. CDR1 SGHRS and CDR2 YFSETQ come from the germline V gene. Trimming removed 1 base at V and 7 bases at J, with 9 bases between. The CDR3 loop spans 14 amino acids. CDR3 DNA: TGCGCCAGCAGCTTGTCTCCGGAAAATTCACCCCTCCACTTT. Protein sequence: CASSLSPENSPLHF.